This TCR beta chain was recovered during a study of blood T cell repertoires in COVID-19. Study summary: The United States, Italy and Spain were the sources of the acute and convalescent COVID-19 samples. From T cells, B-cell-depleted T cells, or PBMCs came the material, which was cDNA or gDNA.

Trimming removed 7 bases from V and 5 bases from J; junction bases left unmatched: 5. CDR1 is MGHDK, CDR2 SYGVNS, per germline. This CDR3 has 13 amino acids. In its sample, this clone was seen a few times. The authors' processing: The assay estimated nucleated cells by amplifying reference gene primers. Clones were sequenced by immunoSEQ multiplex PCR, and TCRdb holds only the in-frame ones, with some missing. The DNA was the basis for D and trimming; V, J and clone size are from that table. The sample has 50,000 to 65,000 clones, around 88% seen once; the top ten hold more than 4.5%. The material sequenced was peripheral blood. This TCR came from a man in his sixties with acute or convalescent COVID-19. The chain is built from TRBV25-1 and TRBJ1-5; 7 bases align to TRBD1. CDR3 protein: CASTGQADQPQHF. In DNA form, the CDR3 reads TGTGCCAGCACAGGACAGGCCGATCAGCCCCAGCATTTT. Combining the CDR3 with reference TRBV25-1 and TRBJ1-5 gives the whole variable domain EADIYQTPRYLVIGTGKKITLECSQTMGHDKMYWYQQDPGMELHLIHYSYGVNSTEKGDLSSESTVSRIRTEHFPLTLESARPSHTSQYLCASTGQADQPQHFGDGTRLSIL.